This T cell receptor beta chain was obtained from a study of T cell responses to AZD1222 COVID-19 vaccine (dated by TCRdb to about 2021). Study-wide context: A total of under 250 trial participants underwent TCR sequencing, of whom 207 had received two doses of AZD1222 and about 25 had received two doses of the MenACWY control vaccine. Trial participants were enrolled into age subgroups of 18-55, 56-69 and 70-plus years, which contained 148, 28 and 57 TCR-sequenced participants, respectively. Overall study results and their limits: Conclusions about previously exposed vaccinees are limited because only 6 or 7 AZD1222 recipients were SARS-CoV-2 seropositive at baseline. Reportedly, close to half of the unique spike-specific TCRs recognized epitopes lying outside the regions that are mutated in the B.1.351 and B.1.1.7 variants. CD4 TCRs associated with the vaccine covered the entire spike protein, and the dominant responses were in regions 160-218 and 743-854. Most participants were white British and females outnumbered males, and the authors suggested that clonal diversity may have been underestimated. The 56-69-year group was small, and its depth increase did not reach significance, likely because of low power. After two AZD1222 doses, both the breadth and the depth of spike-specific TCRs were significantly higher than at day 0 and than in MenACWY recipients. No day 14 peak-response samples were available, so repertoires were characterized only after the peak T cell response.

The CDR3 regions of human TCRbeta chains were subjected to immunosequencing. In the authors' own workflow: TCRs in the repertoires were compared against a reference library of SARS-CoV-2-specific TCRs that had been generated with the MIRA antigen-specificity platform. Breadth meant the fraction of unique TCRs that were SARS-CoV-2-associated, whereas depth meant the fraction of total T cells that were SARS-CoV-2-associated. Using the MIRA data, each spike-specific TCR was assigned both to the spike region to which the TCR was reactive and to a CD4 or CD8 class. Log10-transformed breadth and depth values were compared by one-way ANOVA with Sidak's multiple comparisons tests. TCRdb's version of the immuneACCESS table is confined to in-frame rearrangements and falls short of the full clone set. An unresolved V gene accounts for under half of the shortfall where checked; the remainder is of unknown origin. The D gene and trimming were derived from the DNA, and the V and J assignments and clone size from that table. This sample is represented by under 200,000 clones; approximately 90% of them were singletons. 3.6% of the sample comes from the top ten.

The label giving this sample's time point can be read as: about 28 days (+/-7) after the second vaccine dose. In the paper's terms, the treatment or condition label means: meningococcal conjugate vaccine given as trial control. Samples from vaccinated people were obtained from the UK trials COV001 and COV002, which included a single-blind randomized controlled phase 2/3 trial of AZD1222 (ChAdOx1 nCoV-19) in healthy adults. For TCRbeta chain sequencing, PBMC samples were collected from trial participants at day 0 and at day 28 after the second dose. This clone showed up just once. What antigen it recognizes has not been identified. There are no base qualities to consult, and no much larger clone falls within one base. From a lookup of the germline V gene (reference sequence), CDR1 and CDR2 are LNHDA and SQIVND. At the junction V is shortened by 11 bases and J by 2 bases, with 18 bases in between. From the cysteine through the phenylalanine, the CDR3 covers 14 amino acids. Only the CDR3 DNA is retained, 42 bases long and in frame from the first base.

Recombination connected TRBV19 to TRBJ1-1; the D gene is unclear. This sequence originates from an adult who received the MenACWY meningococcal vaccine as a control. The specimen comprised peripheral blood, sampled 28 days after the second dose of the MenACWY control vaccine. The DNA reads as follows: TGTGCCGCAGGAGGAGGCGGCGGCAACACTGAAGCTTTCTTT. Its translation is CAAGGGGGNTEAFF.